This is a list of T cell receptor beta chains from one sample in a study of T-cell reconstitution after alpha-beta-depleted transplantation in children. TCRdb itself ran the PCR reads through MiXCR, one entry per CDR3 protein. Among 800,000 to 1,000,000 distinct CDR3 sequences listed, about 29% were seen once. The specimen was PBMCs, mostly from graft donor cells, collected 360 days after TCRalphabeta/CD19-depleted stem cell transplant. These TCRs come from a boy younger than two who had a stem cell transplant for SCID, so the T cells may come from the graft donor. The CDR3 runs from the conserved cysteine through the conserved F or W. The D gene is left open where the match is weak. Size values are once, few and many counts, or a class for expanded clones, and some rows have none.

d_gene,j_gene,len,v_gene,abundance,CDR3nt,CDR3aa
NA,TRBJ2-5,13,TRBV4-2,few,TGTGCCAGCAGCCAAGTTCACGAAGAGACCCAGTACTTC,CASSQVHEETQYF
NA,TRBJ2-1,15,TRBV4-1,NA,TGTGCCATGGGCCTCCGGCTCCCCTCCTACAATGAGCAGTTCTTC,CAMGLRLPSYNEQFF
NA,TRBJ2-2,14,TRBV6-1,few,TGTGCCAGCAGTGAGCGCGGCTTGCCTGGGGAGCTGTTTTTT,CASSERGLPGELFF
NA,TRBJ2-1,13,TRBV20-1,NA,TGCAGTACCGAGGGACGGGTCGAGAATGAGCAGTTCTTC,CSTEGRVENEQFF
NA,TRBJ2-3,15,TRBV20-1,NA,TGCAGTGCTAGAGATATAGATAAAACCCGCAATACGCAGTATTTT,CSARDIDKTRNTQYF
NA,TRBJ2-7,15,TRBV7-9,NA,TGTGCCAGCAGCCGACGGGACACCCTCTCCTACGAGCAGTACTTC,CASSRRDTLSYEQYF
NA,TRBJ2-3,17,TRBV11-2,few,TGTGCCAGCAGCTCTCGGGTCGGGGGTGCGAACACAGATACGCAGTATTTT,CASSSRVGGANTDTQYF
NA,TRBJ2-2,14,TRBV5-1,NA,TGCGCCAGCAGCTTGGGCAGGGTATACGGGGAGCTGTTTTTT,CASSLGRVYGELFF
NA,TRBJ2-2,16,TRBV6-5,NA,TGTGCCAGCAGTTACTCAGGGGCTGGGAACACCGGGGAGCTGTTTTTT,CASSYSGAGNTGELFF
NA,TRBJ1-1,14,TRBV5-1,NA,TGCGCCAGCAGGTCCGGCCAGCTGAACACTGAAGCTTTCTTT,CASRSGQLNTEAFF
NA,TRBJ2-1,15,TRBV20-1,many,TGCAGTGCTGCCCCTTGGCGGGGCCCTAACAATGAGCAGTTCTTC,CSAAPWRGPNNEQFF
NA,TRBJ2-1,12,TRBV30,NA,TGTGCCTGGAGCCAAGATCCCAATGAGCAGTTCTTC,CAWSQDPNEQFF
NA,TRBJ2-2,14,TRBV6-1,NA,TGTGCCAGCATCGTCAGGGGACTCACCGGGGAGCTGTTTTTT,CASIVRGLTGELFF
NA,TRBJ2-1,15,TRBV6-2/TRBV6-3,NA,TGTGCCAGCAGTTATTTGGGACCTATCTACAATGAGCAGTTCTTC,CASSYLGPIYNEQFF
NA,TRBJ2-3,13,TRBV20-1,few,TGCAGTGCTCCCAGTCCCGGCACAGATACGCAGTATTTT,CSAPSPGTDTQYF
NA,TRBJ2-7,15,TRBV6-1,NA,TGTGCCAGCAGTGGAGAGGCTTTTAGCTCCTACGAGCAGTACTTC,CASSGEAFSSYEQYF
TRBD2,TRBJ2-4,17,TRBV4-1,NA,TGCGCCAGCAGCCAACCTATAGCGGGGACGGCCAAAAACATTCAGTACTTC,CASSQPIAGTAKNIQYF
NA,TRBJ1-4,14,TRBV20-1,NA,TGCAGTGCAGCTGAGGGCAGCGGCAATGAAAAACTGTTTTTT,CSAAEGSGNEKLFF
TRBD2,TRBJ2-3,14,TRBV28,few,TGTGCCAGCAGAGTAGCGGGAGGCTTTGGTGGGCAGTATTTT,CASRVAGGFGGQYF
TRBD1,TRBJ1-2,14,TRBV3-1,few,TGTGCCAGCAGCTACCGGGACAGGGTCTATGGCTACACCTTC,CASSYRDRVYGYTF
TRBD2,TRBJ2-3,17,TRBV11-2,few,TGTGCCAGCAGCCTGTCTAGCGGGGGGGATAGCACAGATACGCAGTATTTT,CASSLSSGGDSTDTQYF
TRBD2,TRBJ2-1,16,TRBV5-1,few,TGCGCCAGCAGCTTGGGGAGCGGGGGGATTTGGAATGAGCAGTTCTTC,CASSLGSGGIWNEQFF
NA,TRBJ2-2,13,TRBV7-8,NA,TGTGCCAGCAGCTCCAGCTTGACCGGGGAGCTGTTTTTT,CASSSSLTGELFF
NA,TRBJ2-1,16,TRBV7-8,NA,TGTGCCAGCAGCTCCCGGACGGCCACCTTAGGGAATGAGCAGTTCTTC,CASSSRTATLGNEQFF
TRBD2,TRBJ2-2,17,TRBV7-6,NA,TGTGCCAGCAGCGCTCCACTGGGCGGGGGTAACACCGGGGAGCTGTTTTTT,CASSAPLGGGNTGELFF
NA,TRBJ2-1,12,TRBV4-1,few,TGCGCCAGCAGCCAAGTTAGGGCCGAGCAGTTCTTC,CASSQVRAEQFF